Listed below are T cell receptor beta chains from one sample, sequenced in a study of early T cells in non-severe SARS-CoV-2 infection. TCRdb re-derived calls from the 5' RACE reads in MiXCR, one entry per CDR3 protein. Of some 98,000 distinct CDR3 sequences detected, around 16% appear once; the ten largest clones hold over 0.95%. What was sequenced was whole blood. These receptors all stem from an adult who was a healthcare worker with PCR-confirmed SARS-CoV-2 infection or an uninfected control (not recorded which). Each CDR3 is given with its conserved first and last residue. The D gene is left open where the match is weak. For some rows the clone size is stated as once, few or many, or as a class when expanded; others skip it.

abundance: -; j_gene: TRBJ2-3; d_gene: TRBD2; v_gene: TRBV11-2; CDR3aa: CASSLGWREDTDTQYF; CDR3nt: TGTGCCAGCAGCTTAGGTTGGCGGGAGGACACAGATACGCAGTATTTT
abundance: many; j_gene: TRBJ1-5; d_gene: -; v_gene: TRBV28; CDR3aa: CASRRGNQPQHF; CDR3nt: TGTGCCAGCCGTAGGGGCAATCAGCCCCAGCATTTT
abundance: few; j_gene: TRBJ1-6; d_gene: -; v_gene: TRBV27; CDR3aa: CASSFIREIESPLHF; CDR3nt: TGTGCCAGCAGTTTCATCCGGGAAATAGAATCACCCCTCCACTTT
abundance: -; j_gene: TRBJ1-6; d_gene: -; v_gene: TRBV2; CDR3aa: CASRGSYNSPLHF; CDR3nt: TGTGCCAGCAGGGGCTCCTATAATTCACCCCTCCACTTT
abundance: few; j_gene: TRBJ2-7; d_gene: -; v_gene: TRBV23-1; CDR3aa: CAVIPSRGAVGAYEQYF; CDR3nt: TGCGCCGTCATTCCCAGCAGGGGAGCAGTGGGGGCCTACGAGCAGTACTTC
abundance: few; j_gene: TRBJ2-1; d_gene: -; v_gene: TRBV5-5; CDR3aa: CASSLEGTPYNEQFF; CDR3nt: TGTGCCAGCAGCTTGGAGGGGACTCCCTACAATGAGCAGTTCTTC
abundance: -; j_gene: TRBJ2-7; d_gene: -; v_gene: TRBV2; CDR3aa: CATRADTYEQYF; CDR3nt: TGTGCCACCCGGGCGGATACCTACGAGCAGTACTTC
abundance: -; j_gene: TRBJ1-1; d_gene: -; v_gene: TRBV10-2; CDR3aa: CASSEVTEAFF; CDR3nt: TGCGCCAGCAGTGAGGTCACTGAAGCTTTCTTT
abundance: -; j_gene: TRBJ2-2; d_gene: -; v_gene: TRBV15; CDR3aa: CATSRAGGPFPGELFF; CDR3nt: TGTGCCACCAGCAGAGCCGGGGGGCCATTCCCCGGGGAGCTGTTTTTT
abundance: few; j_gene: TRBJ2-7; d_gene: TRBD2; v_gene: TRBV20-1; CDR3aa: CSARKGGGSGRHEQYF; CDR3nt: TGCAGTGCTAGAAAAGGGGGCGGGAGCGGGAGGCACGAGCAGTACTTC
abundance: few; j_gene: TRBJ1-2; d_gene: TRBD1; v_gene: TRBV7-8; CDR3aa: CASSLGTGLFYGYTF; CDR3nt: TGTGCCAGCAGCTTAGGGACAGGGCTTTTCTATGGCTACACCTTC
abundance: -; j_gene: TRBJ2-7; d_gene: -; v_gene: TRBV28; CDR3aa: CASTTGSFSYEQYF; CDR3nt: TGTGCCAGCACCACAGGGTCCTTCTCCTACGAGCAGTACTTC